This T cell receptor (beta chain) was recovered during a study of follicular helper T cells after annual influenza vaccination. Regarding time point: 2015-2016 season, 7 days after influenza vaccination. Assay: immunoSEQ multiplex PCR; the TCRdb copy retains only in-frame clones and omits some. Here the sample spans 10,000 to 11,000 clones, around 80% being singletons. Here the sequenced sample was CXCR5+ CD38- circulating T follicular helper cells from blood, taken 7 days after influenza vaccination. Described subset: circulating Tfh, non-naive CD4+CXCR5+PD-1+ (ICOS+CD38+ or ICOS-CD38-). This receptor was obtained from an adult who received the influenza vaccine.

The CDR3 DNA reads TGTGCCAGCAGTGTTCTAGGCGACAGGTCCTATGGCTACACCTTC. It codes for CASSVLGDRSYGYTF. The genes are TRBV2 and TRBJ1-2; D possibly corresponds to TRBD1 (6 bases). Germline V CDR1 and CDR2: SNHLY, FYNNEI. This CDR3 has 15 amino acids. V gave up 4 bases and J gave up 4 bases, with 16 bases separating them.